A selection of T cell receptor beta chains follows, all from one sample in a study of control samples from healthy donors and cancer patients. TCRdb keeps only in-frame clones here, not all; method: immunoSEQ multiplex PCR. The sample carries approximately 100,000 clones, under 90% recorded once. Input material: blood. These receptors all come from a woman between 40 and 55 years old in good health. The CDR3 runs from the conserved cysteine through the conserved F or W. A D gene is named only where the DNA matches it firmly. The listing skips clone size in some rows; elsewhere it reads once, few, many or a size class.

clone size: NA; J gene: TRBJ1-1; D gene: NA; V gene: TRBV5-1; CDR3 protein: CASSLGQAAGRNTEAFF; CDR3 DNA: TGCGCCAGCAGCTTGGGACAGGCTGCCGGAAGGAACACTGAAGCTTTCTTT
clone size: NA; J gene: TRBJ2-5; D gene: NA; V gene: TRBV24-1; CDR3 protein: CATSDLPDPPHQETQYF; CDR3 DNA: TGTGCCACCAGTGATTTACCGGACCCGCCCCACCAAGAGACCCAGTACTTC
clone size: NA; J gene: TRBJ2-7; D gene: TRBD1; V gene: TRBV30; CDR3 protein: CAWSVHPGQEYEQYF; CDR3 DNA: TGTGCCTGGAGTGTACATCCGGGACAGGAGTACGAGCAGTACTTC
clone size: NA; J gene: TRBJ1-4; D gene: NA; V gene: TRBV5-5; CDR3 protein: CASSTDLATNEKLFF; CDR3 DNA: TGTGCCAGCAGCACGGACCTTGCAACTAATGAAAAACTGTTTTTT
clone size: few; J gene: TRBJ1-6; D gene: NA; V gene: TRBV2; CDR3 protein: CASRGTTSSYNSPLHF; CDR3 DNA: TGTGCCAGCAGGGGCACTACTAGCTCCTATAATTCACCCCTCCACTTT
clone size: NA; J gene: TRBJ2-1; D gene: TRBD2; V gene: TRBV5-8; CDR3 protein: CASSSGLALSSYNEQFF; CDR3 DNA: TGTGCCAGCAGCTCGGGACTAGCTCTGAGCTCCTACAATGAGCAGTTCTTC
clone size: NA; J gene: TRBJ1-1; D gene: NA; V gene: TRBV6-5; CDR3 protein: CASRGMNTEAFF; CDR3 DNA: TGTGCCAGCAGGGGGATGAACACTGAAGCTTTCTTT
clone size: NA; J gene: TRBJ1-5; D gene: TRBD1; V gene: TRBV3-1/TRBV3-2; CDR3 protein: CASSLGTGLFQGQPQHF; CDR3 DNA: TGTGCCAGCAGCCTTGGGACAGGGCTCTTCCAAGGACAGCCCCAGCATTTT
clone size: NA; J gene: TRBJ1-1; D gene: NA; V gene: TRBV5-1; CDR3 protein: CASRRENTEAFF; CDR3 DNA: TGCGCCAGCAGAAGGGAAAACACTGAAGCTTTCTTT
clone size: NA; J gene: TRBJ1-1; D gene: TRBD1; V gene: TRBV6-1; CDR3 protein: CASSEWQGGTEAFF; CDR3 DNA: TGTGCCAGCAGTGAATGGCAGGGGGGCACTGAAGCTTTCTTT
clone size: NA; J gene: TRBJ2-5; D gene: NA; V gene: TRBV2; CDR3 protein: CASIGGSPRAETQYF; CDR3 DNA: TGTGCCAGCATCGGAGGGAGTCCCAGAGCAGAGACCCAGTACTTC
clone size: NA; J gene: TRBJ2-3; D gene: TRBD1; V gene: TRBV12-5; CDR3 protein: CASGSGQAYTDTQYF; CDR3 DNA: TGTGCTAGTGGTTCGGGACAGGCCTACACAGATACGCAGTATTTT
clone size: NA; J gene: TRBJ2-5; D gene: TRBD2; V gene: TRBV30; CDR3 protein: CAWSQASGGFRGTQYF; CDR3 DNA: TGTGCCTGGAGCCAGGCTAGCGGGGGTTTCCGAGGGACCCAGTACTTC
clone size: once; J gene: TRBJ2-1; D gene: NA; V gene: TRBV2; CDR3 protein: CASRENRLESEQFF; CDR3 DNA: TGTGCCAGCAGGGAAAACCGACTAGAGAGTGAGCAGTTCTTC
clone size: NA; J gene: TRBJ1-4; D gene: NA; V gene: TRBV7-2; CDR3 protein: CASSLGGVGEKLFF; CDR3 DNA: TGTGCCAGCAGCCTGGGAGGGGTTGGGGAAAAACTGTTTTTT
clone size: NA; J gene: TRBJ1-1; D gene: NA; V gene: TRBV7-6; CDR3 protein: CASSPSLAGTEAFF; CDR3 DNA: TGTGCCAGCAGCCCGTCTTTGGCCGGGACTGAAGCTTTCTTT
clone size: NA; J gene: TRBJ2-2; D gene: NA; V gene: TRBV14; CDR3 protein: CASSLRAGELFF; CDR3 DNA: NA